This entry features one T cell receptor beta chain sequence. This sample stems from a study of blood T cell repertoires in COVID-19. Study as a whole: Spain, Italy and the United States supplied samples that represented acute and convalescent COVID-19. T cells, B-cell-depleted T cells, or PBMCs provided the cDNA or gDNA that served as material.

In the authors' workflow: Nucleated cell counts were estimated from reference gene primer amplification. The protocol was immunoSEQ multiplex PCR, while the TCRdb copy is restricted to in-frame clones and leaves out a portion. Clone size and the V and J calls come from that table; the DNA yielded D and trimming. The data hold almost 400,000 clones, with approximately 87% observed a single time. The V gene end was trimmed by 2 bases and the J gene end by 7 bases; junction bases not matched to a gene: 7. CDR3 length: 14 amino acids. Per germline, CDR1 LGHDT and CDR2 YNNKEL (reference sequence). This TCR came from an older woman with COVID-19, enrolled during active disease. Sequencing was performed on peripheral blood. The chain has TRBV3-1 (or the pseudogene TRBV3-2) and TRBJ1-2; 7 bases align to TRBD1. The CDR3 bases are TGTGCCAGCAGCCAAAATTGGCAGGGGGTTGGCTACACCTTC. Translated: CASSQNWQGVGYTF.